The clone carrying this T cell receptor (beta chain) was seen ten or more times. The record originates from a study of T-cell reconstitution after alpha-beta-depleted transplantation in children. CDR3 length: 18 residues. Germline lookup yields CDR1 MDHEN and CDR2 SYDVKM. The V segment lost 7 bases and the J segment 2 bases; nucleotides outside the gene matches: 14. Unique molecular identifiers were built into the TCRbeta library. MiXCR was run by TCRdb on the PCR reads, yielding one entry per CDR3 protein. Here the sample spans roughly 200,000 distinct CDR3 sequences, roughly 14% being singletons. The source material was PBMCs from the stem cell graft donor, sampled from the stem cell graft. This TCR was recovered from a human donor who donated a stem cell graft to a child with acute lymphoblastic leukemia. The chain couples TRBV28 to TRBJ2-1; TRBD1 aligns across 10 bases. The CDR3 coding sequence is TGTGCCAGCAACAGGGGACAGGGGACCCTTAAAGCCTACAATGAGCAGTTCTTC. It yields the protein CASNRGQGTLKAYNEQFF.